This TCR beta chain comes out of a study of blood T cell repertoires in COVID-19. Study background: Acute and convalescent COVID-19 specimens originated in the United States, Italy and Spain. Sample material is recorded as cDNA or gDNA derived from T cells, B-cell-depleted T cells, or PBMCs.

Authors' data handling: By means of reference gene primer amplification, nucleated cell counts were estimated. TCRdb's copy holds only in-frame clones and misses some; the assay was immunoSEQ multiplex PCR. V, J and clone size reflect that table, while D and trimming were determined from the DNA. This table has about 270,000 clones, around 86% appearing once. CDR1 MGHRA and CDR2 YSYEKL come from the germline V gene. The CDR3 is 19 amino acids. Trimming took off 2 bases at V and 0 bases at J, with 20 bases between the two ends. The chain employs TRBV4-1 and TRBJ2-4, with D perhaps TRBD2 (6 bases). Sequencing used peripheral blood. The source of this sequence is an older woman with active or convalescent COVID-19. The CDR3 here is CASSQSTMGGLIAKNIQYF. CDR3 DNA sequence: TGCGCCAGCAGCCAATCCACTATGGGAGGTCTGATAGCCAAAAACATTCAGTACTTC.